The clone carrying this T cell receptor (beta chain) was recorded a few times. Its antigen is unidentified. A TCRbeta library incorporating unique molecular identifiers was prepared. TCRdb reanalysed the PCR reads using MiXCR and keeps one entry per CDR3 protein. Among about 980,000 distinct CDR3 sequences listed, less than 30% were seen once. The sample originates from a study of T-cell reconstitution after alpha-beta-depleted transplantation in children. Overall study findings and caveats: High day-60 TCRbeta diversity in some patients came from surviving recipient T cells and thymic progenitors. Alpha-beta T cells about two months after transplant reportedly derived from several hundred expanded graft clones. T cells produced anew were the main source of T-cell counts and diversity one year after transplant.

The germline gives CDR1 SGHRS, CDR2 YFSETQ. J gave up 5 bases and V 4 bases, and 7 bases lay outside the gene matches. The CDR3 extends over 14 amino acids. The sequence came from a boy under two years old who had a stem cell transplant for SCID, so the T cells may come from the graft donor. The rearrangement links TRBV5-1 to TRBJ2-5, with 8 bases fitting TRBD2. The material was PBMCs, mostly from graft donor cells, obtained 360 days after TCRalphabeta/CD19-depleted stem cell transplant. CDR3 nucleotides: TGCGCCAGCAGCGGGACTAGTCCTCGGGAGACCCAGTACTTC. Protein sequence: CASSGTSPRETQYF. The full variable domain, completed using reference TRBV5-1 and TRBJ2-5, is KAGVTQTPRYLIKTRGQQVTLSCSPISGHRSVSWYQQTPGQGLQFLFEYFSETQRNKGNFPGRFSGRQFSNSRSEMNVSTLELGDSALYLCASSGTSPRETQYFGPGTRLLVL.